This T cell receptor (beta chain) was observed in a study of blood T cell repertoires in COVID-19. At the level of the study: Sites in the United States, Italy and Spain provided acute and convalescent COVID-19 samples.

The CDR3 runs to 16 residues. Trimming took 5 bases from V and 5 from J, leaving 16 bases between them. CDR1 SGHVS and CDR2 FQNEAQ come from the germline V gene. Authors' data handling: Amplification from reference gene primers served as the basis for estimated nucleated cell counts. TCRdb's copy holds only in-frame clones and misses some; the assay was immunoSEQ multiplex PCR. Clone size and the V and J calls come from that table; the DNA yielded D and trimming. The sample shows 60,000 or so clones, just under 85% of them seen only once. V gene TRBV7-8 combines with J gene TRBJ1-6; D might be TRBD1 (6 bases). Sequencing was done on a sample of peripheral blood. This receptor was identified in a man in his fifties or sixties with acute or convalescent COVID-19. CDR3 bases: TGTGCCAGCAGCCCGGGGGGCGCCACAAATAATTCACCCCTCCACTTT. It yields the protein CASSPGGATNNSPLHF.